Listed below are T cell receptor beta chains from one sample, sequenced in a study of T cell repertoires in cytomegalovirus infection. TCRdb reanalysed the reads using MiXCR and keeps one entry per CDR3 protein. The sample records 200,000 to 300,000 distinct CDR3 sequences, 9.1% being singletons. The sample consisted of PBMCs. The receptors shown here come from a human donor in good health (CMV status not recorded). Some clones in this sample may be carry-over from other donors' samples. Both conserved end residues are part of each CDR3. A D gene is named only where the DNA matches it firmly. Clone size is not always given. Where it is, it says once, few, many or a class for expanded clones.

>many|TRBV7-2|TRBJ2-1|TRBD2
TGTGCCAGCAGCCTTCGGTGGAGCGGGATTGGGAATGAGCAGTTCTTC
CASSLRWSGIGNEQFF
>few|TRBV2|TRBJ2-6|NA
TGTGCCAGCAGTAGGACTTTCTCTGGGGCCAACGTCCTGACTTTC
CASSRTFSGANVLTF
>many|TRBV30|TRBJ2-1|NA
TGTGCCTGGAGTCGGCAGGGGAACTACAATGAGCAGTTCTTC
CAWSRQGNYNEQFF
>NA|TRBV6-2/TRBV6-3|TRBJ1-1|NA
TGTGCCAGCAGTTACGAGCGGGGGCAAGGCATGAACACTGAAGCTTTCTTT
CASSYERGQGMNTEAFF
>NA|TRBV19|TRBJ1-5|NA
TGTGCCAGTAGTATTTTGGCAGGAAATCAGCCCCAGCATTTT
CASSILAGNQPQHF
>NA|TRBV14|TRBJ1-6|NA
TGTGCCAGCAGCCTCGCGGGACTAAGATCACCCCTCCACTTT
CASSLAGLRSPLHF
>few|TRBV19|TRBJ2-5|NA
TGTGCCACGGGGCTTCAAGAGACCCAGTACTTC
CATGLQETQYF
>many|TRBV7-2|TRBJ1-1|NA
TGTGCCAGCAGCTATGTGACAGGATCAGCTTTCTTT
CASSYVTGSAFF
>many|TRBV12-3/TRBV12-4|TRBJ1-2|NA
TGTGCCAGCAGTTTACCGGGGTCGGTTGGCTACACCTTC
CASSLPGSVGYTF
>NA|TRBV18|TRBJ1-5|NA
TGTGCCAGCTCACCCGGACAGAGTAGCAATCAGCCCCAGCATTTT
CASSPGQSSNQPQHF
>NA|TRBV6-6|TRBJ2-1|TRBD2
TGTGCCAGCACTATCGGGACTAGGTCCTACAATGAGCAGTTCTTC
CASTIGTRSYNEQFF
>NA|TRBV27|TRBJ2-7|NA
TGTGCCAACAGTTTAGGGCGGGTCTCCTACGAGCAGTACTTC
CANSLGRVSYEQYF
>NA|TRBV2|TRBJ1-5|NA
TGTGCCAGCAGGGAGGGGCCGCGACAGCCCCAGCATTTT
CASREGPRQPQHF
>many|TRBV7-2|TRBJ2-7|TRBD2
TGTGCCAGCAGCTTAGGGTTCCGGACTAGCGGGAGAGGGACCTACGAGCAGTACTTC
CASSLGFRTSGRGTYEQYF
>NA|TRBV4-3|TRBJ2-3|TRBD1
TGCGCCAGCAGCCAAGATTCTTGGGCAGGGGGCTCCACAGATACGCAGTATTTT
CASSQDSWAGGSTDTQYF
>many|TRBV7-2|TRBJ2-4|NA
TGTGCCAGCAGCTTAACCCTTCTCGACATTCAGTACTTC
CASSLTLLDIQYF
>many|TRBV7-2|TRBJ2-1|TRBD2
TGTGCCAGCAGCTTTAGCGGGAGGACCTACAATGAGCAGTTCTTC
CASSFSGRTYNEQFF
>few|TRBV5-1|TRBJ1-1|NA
TGCGCCAGCAGCTTGGCGGGGGACATTGGGCTTCTGGCTGAAGCTTTCTTT
CASSLAGDIGLLAEAFF
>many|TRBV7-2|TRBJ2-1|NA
TGTGCCAGCAGCTTTTTGTGGGGAGAGTTTAACTCCTACAATGAGCAGTTCTTC
CASSFLWGEFNSYNEQFF
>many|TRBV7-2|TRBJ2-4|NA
TGTGCCAGCAGCCCTCGGGTCTTTTGGGGGGACATTCAGTACTTC
CASSPRVFWGDIQYF
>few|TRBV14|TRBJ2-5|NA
TGTGCCAGCAGCCAACAAATCAACCCGGGGGCGATTCAAGAGACCCAGTACTTC
CASSQQINPGAIQETQYF
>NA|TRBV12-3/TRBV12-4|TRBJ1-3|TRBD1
TGTGCCAGCAGTAAGAGGACAGGTTCCGGAAACACCATATATTTT
CASSKRTGSGNTIYF
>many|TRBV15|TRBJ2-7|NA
TGTGCCACCAGCATAGCGCGACAGGGAGGGTACGAGCAGTACTTC
CATSIARQGGYEQYF
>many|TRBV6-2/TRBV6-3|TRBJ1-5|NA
TGTGCCAGCAGTTGGATGTCGTGGGGAGAGAGCAATCAGCCCCAGCATTTT
CASSWMSWGESNQPQHF
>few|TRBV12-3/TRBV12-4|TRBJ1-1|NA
TGTGCCAGCACCTTCACGGGGGGGATGAACACTGAAGCTTTCTTT
CASTFTGGMNTEAFF
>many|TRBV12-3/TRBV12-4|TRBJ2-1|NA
TGTGCCAGCATCTCGTCGACGTCGGTCGATGAGCAGTTCTTC
CASISSTSVDEQFF
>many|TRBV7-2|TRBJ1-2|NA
TGTGCCAGCAGCTCAATCCAGGGGCTTGGCTACACCTTC
CASSSIQGLGYTF
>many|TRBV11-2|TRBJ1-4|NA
TGTGCCAGCAGCCTTACAGGGTCGAGTTATGAAAAACTGTTTTTT
CASSLTGSSYEKLFF
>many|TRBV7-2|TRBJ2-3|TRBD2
TGTGCCAGCAGCCCCGGGACTAGCGGGAGGATTAGCACAGATACGCAGTATTTT
CASSPGTSGRISTDTQYF
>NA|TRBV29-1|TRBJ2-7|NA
TGCAGCGTTGGGGCAGGGGTAACCTACGAGCAGTACTTC
CSVGAGVTYEQYF
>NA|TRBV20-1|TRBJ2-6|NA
TGCAGTGCCTCGGGGCAGGGGAATTCGGGGGCCAACGTCCTGACTTTC
CSASGQGNSGANVLTF
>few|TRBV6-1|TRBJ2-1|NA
TGTGCCAGCAGCCCAGGAACAACCTACAATGAGCAGTTCTTC
CASSPGTTYNEQFF
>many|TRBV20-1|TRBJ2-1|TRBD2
TGCAGTGCGGCGGGTAGCGGGAGATCATCCAATGAGCAGTTCTTC
CSAAGSGRSSNEQFF
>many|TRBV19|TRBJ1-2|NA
TGTGCCAGTAGTATAGCCCCAGAATATGGCTACACCTTC
CASSIAPEYGYTF
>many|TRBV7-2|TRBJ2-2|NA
TGTGCCAGCAGCTTAGCGCAGAGCACCGGGGAGCTGTTTTTT
CASSLAQSTGELFF
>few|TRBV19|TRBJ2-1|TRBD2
TGTGCCAGTAGAGAGCGGGGGGATTACAATGAGCAGTTCTTC
CASRERGDYNEQFF
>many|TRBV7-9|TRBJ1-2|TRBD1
TGTGCCAGCAGCTTAACAGGGGGCAGTGATGGCTACACCTTC
CASSLTGGSDGYTF
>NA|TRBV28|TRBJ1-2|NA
TGTGCCACGACAGAGACTAACTATGGCTACACCTTC
CATTETNYGYTF
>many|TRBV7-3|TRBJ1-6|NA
TGTGCCAGCTCGGCCTGGGGGGAATTTGGTTCACCCCTCCACTTT
CASSAWGEFGSPLHF
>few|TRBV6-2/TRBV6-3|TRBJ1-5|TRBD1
TGTGCCAGCAGGGCAGGACAGGGAGGTCAGCCCCAGCATTTT
CASRAGQGGQPQHF
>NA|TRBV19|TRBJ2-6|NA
TGTGCCAGTACTCTGGAGGGGGCCCTAAGCTCTGGGGCCAACGTCCTGACTTTC
CASTLEGALSSGANVLTF
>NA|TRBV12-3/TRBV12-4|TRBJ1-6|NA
TGTGCCAGCAGTTTCTCGCAGGGGCATTCACCCCTCCACTTT
CASSFSQGHSPLHF
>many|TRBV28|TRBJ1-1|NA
TGTGCCAGCAGTCTCGACTTGTTCGCTGAAGCTTTCTTT
CASSLDLFAEAFF
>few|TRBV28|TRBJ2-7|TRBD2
TGTGCCAGCCTTGGGGGTGGTAGCGGGGACTACGAGCAGTACTTC
CASLGGGSGDYEQYF
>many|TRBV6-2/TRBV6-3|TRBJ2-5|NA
TGTGCCAGCAGTTACGGCGTCCAAGAGACCCAGTACTTC
CASSYGVQETQYF
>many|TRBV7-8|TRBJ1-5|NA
TGTGCCAGCAGCTCGCCGGACTGGGATCAGCCCCAGCATTTT
CASSSPDWDQPQHF
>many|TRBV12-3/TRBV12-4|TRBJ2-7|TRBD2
TGTGCCAGCAGTCTTCAGCGGGGGGGACCCTACGAGCAGTACTTC
CASSLQRGGPYEQYF
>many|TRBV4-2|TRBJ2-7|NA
TGTGCCAGCAGCCAAGATCGGCGGGGGCCGTGGCTCGAGCAGTACTTC
CASSQDRRGPWLEQYF